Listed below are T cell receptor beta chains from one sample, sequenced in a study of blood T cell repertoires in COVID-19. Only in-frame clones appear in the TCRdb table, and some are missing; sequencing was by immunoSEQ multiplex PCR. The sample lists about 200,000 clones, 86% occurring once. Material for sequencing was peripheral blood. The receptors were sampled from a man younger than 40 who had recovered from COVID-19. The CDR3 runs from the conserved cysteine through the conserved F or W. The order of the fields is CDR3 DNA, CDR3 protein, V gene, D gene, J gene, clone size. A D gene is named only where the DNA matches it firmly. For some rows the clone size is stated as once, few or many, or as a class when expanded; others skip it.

TGCGCCAGCAGTCGGGACAGGGGCTTTACAGATACGCAGTATTTT	CASSRDRGFTDTQYF	TRBV10-2	TRBD1	TRBJ2-3	-
TGTGCCAGCAGCTTAGGAGTAGCGAGGAACACCGGGGAGCTGTTTTTT	CASSLGVARNTGELFF	TRBV7-7	-	TRBJ2-2	-
TGTGCCAGCAGGACAGGGTTCGATGGTCAGCCCCAGCATTTT	CASRTGFDGQPQHF	TRBV6-5	TRBD1	TRBJ1-5	-
TGCGCCAGCAGTCTTGTTTGGACAGCGAACACTGAAGCTTTCTTT	CASSLVWTANTEAFF	TRBV5-1	-	TRBJ1-1	-
TGTGCCAGCAGTGAGCGGCTACCGAACTATGGCTACACCTTC	CASSERLPNYGYTF	TRBV6-1	-	TRBJ1-2	-
TGTGCCATCAGCGACTATCGGACTAGCGGGGGGGAGTATTTT	CAISDYRTSGGEYF	TRBV10-3	TRBD2	TRBJ2-3	-
TGTGCCTGGAGAGAGGGTAATGACTATGGCTACACCTTC	CAWREGNDYGYTF	TRBV30	-	TRBJ1-2	once
TGTGCCACCAGTGATACAGGGGATATTTGGAATGAGCAGTTCTTC	CATSDTGDIWNEQFF	TRBV24-1	TRBD1	TRBJ2-1	-
TGTGCCAGCAGTACATGGGGGGAATACTATGGCTACACCTTC	CASSTWGEYYGYTF	TRBV2	-	TRBJ1-2	once
TGTGCCAGCAGTTACGCGGTTTCACAGGCTAATTCACCCCTCCACTTT	CASSYAVSQANSPLHF	TRBV6-5	-	TRBJ1-6	-
TGTGCCAGCTCACCCATGGCTGGGACAGGGATGTTCGGCGGGGAGCTGTTTTTT	CASSPMAGTGMFGGELFF	TRBV18	TRBD1	TRBJ2-2	once
TGTGCCATCAGTGAATCGGGTGGCACTGCAGCTTTCTTT	CAISESGGTAAFF	TRBV10-3	-	TRBJ1-1	-
TGTGCCAGCAGTCCGGCGGGGGAATCACCCCTCCACTTT	CASSPAGESPLHF	TRBV12-3/TRBV12-4	-	TRBJ1-6	-
TGTGCCAGCAGCCGCCGATGGGGGGGCAGTCAGCCCCAGCATTTT	CASSRRWGGSQPQHF	TRBV3-1/TRBV3-2	-	TRBJ1-5	-
TGCGCCAGCAGGTGGGAGTCACGAGAAGATAGGAAAAATCAGCCCCAGCATTTT	CASRWESREDRKNQPQHF	TRBV23-1	-	TRBJ1-5	-
TGCAGCGTAACCCTCACATCTCAGACTAACTATGGCTACACCTTC	CSVTLTSQTNYGYTF	TRBV29-1	-	TRBJ1-2	-
TGTGCCAGCAGCAAAACGGCAGGGGGCTTCTACGAGCAGTACTTC	CASSKTAGGFYEQYF	TRBV21-1	-	TRBJ2-7	-